The 21 T cell receptor beta chains below come from one sample, sequenced in a study of cytomegalovirus exposure and HLA in healthy donors. The PCR ran on 60 Vbeta and 13 Jbeta primers. Some clones are missing from TCRdb's copy, which holds only in-frame ones; the method was immunoSEQ multiplex PCR. The table has about 110,000 clones, about 76% seen once. Sequencing was performed on PBMCs. The receptors derive from a man in his thirties or forties in good health and CMV-seropositive.

The sample holds a few counts of this clone. This chain links TRBV4-1 with TRBJ2-7; D perhaps matches TRBD1 (5 bases). Trimming shortened V by 0 bases and J by 4 bases, and 7 bases separated the two germline ends. This CDR3 has 13 residues. From germline, CDR1 is MGHRA and CDR2 YSYEKL. CDR3 DNA: TGCGCCAGCAGCCAAGATCAGGGTTACGAGCAGTACTTC. It translates to CASSQDQGYEQYF.

Note on this clone: The same CDR3 arises from other DNA sequences in this sample as well. The genes are TRBV6-1 and TRBJ2-5, with TRBD2 matching over 9 bases. After removal of 1 base from V and 4 bases from J, the junction contained 1 base not matched to a gene. Germline CDR1 MNHNS, CDR2 SASEGT. The CDR3 covers 14 residues. The DNA of the CDR3 is TGTGCCAGCAGTGAAGAACTAGCGGGAGAGACCCAGTACTTC. It specifies CASSEELAGETQYF.

This clone has more than one count but fewer than ten. The CDR3 bases are TGTGCCAGCAGCGTAGATCTCCCGGGACAGGGCGAAAACACCATATATTTT. Protein sequence: CASSVDLPGQGENTIYF. J is TRBJ1-3 and V is TRBV9; 9 nucleotides match TRBD1. After removal of 0 bases from V and 6 bases from J, the junction contained 10 bases not matched to a gene. Germline V gives CDR1 SGDLS, CDR2 YYNGEE. The CDR3 contains 17 residues.

The chain is built from TRBV28 and TRBJ2-6; maybe TRBD1 (6 bases). This CDR3 comprises 16 residues. V was cut by 4 bases and J by 1 base, with 11 bases left in between. CDR1 is MDHEN, CDR2 SYDVKM, per germline. The DNA for the CDR3 is TGTGCCAGCAGTTGGACAGTAGATTCTGGGGCCAACGTCCTGACTTTC. This translates into CASSWTVDSGANVLTF.

In this sample, this clone turned up once. V usage is TRBV2 and J usage is TRBJ2-5; 8 nucleotides align to TRBD2. CDR1 and CDR2 (germline): SNHLY, FYNNEI. Trimming at V came to 4 bases and at J to 1 base, leaving 5 bases not matched to a gene. This CDR3 has 15 amino acids. This chain's CDR3 is CASSGVAGIQETQYF. For the CDR3, the DNA is TGTGCCAGCAGTGGAGTAGCGGGGATCCAAGAGACCCAGTACTTC.

The chain is built from TRBV9 and TRBJ2-5; 8 bases align to TRBD1. J was trimmed by 2 bases and V by 0 bases; bases with no gene match: 3. Germline-derived CDR1 and CDR2 are SGDLS and YYNGEE. The CDR3 length is 15 residues. CDR3 protein: CASSVEGDRQETQYF. DNA of the CDR3: TGTGCCAGCAGCGTAGAGGGGGACAGGCAAGAGACCCAGTACTTC.

The chain has TRBV28 and TRBJ1-4; D gene unclear. In germline, CDR1 is MDHEN, CDR2 SYDVKM. The CDR3 extends over 13 amino acids. V lost 6 bases and J lost 8, with 13 bases in between. In DNA, the CDR3 is TGTGCCAGCAGCCAATCGACGGGAGAAAAACTGTTTTTT. It codes for CASSQSTGEKLFF. Full variable domain (outside the CDR3, taken from reference TRBV28 and TRBJ1-4): DVKVTQSSRYLVKRTGEKVFLECVQDMDHENMFWYRQDPGLGLRLIYFSYDVKMKEKGDIPEGYSVSREKKERFSLILESASTNQTSMYLCASSQSTGEKLFFGSGTQLSVL.

This clone appeared a single time. The gene calls are TRBV11-2 and TRBJ1-2, with D hard to call. Germline V gives CDR1 SGHAT, CDR2 FQNNGV. This CDR3 region has 14 residues. V lost 0 bases and J lost 2, with 7 bases in between. CDR3 region: CASSLEATNYGYTF. The CDR3 bases are TGTGCCAGCAGCTTAGAGGCGACAAACTATGGCTACACCTTC.

In its sample, this clone ranks as medium-sized. The CDR3 sequence: CANLGQGHSPLHF. Here the CDR3 DNA reads TGTGCCAACTTAGGACAGGGGCATTCACCCCTCCACTTT. V is TRBV19 and J is TRBJ1-6, with 9 bases that match TRBD1. The length of the CDR3 is 13 residues. Germline assignment: CDR1 LNHDA and CDR2 SQIVND (reference sequence). Losses at the gene ends were 10 bases for V and 8 bases for J; bases not matched to a gene: 6. The whole variable domain, remainder taken from reference TRBV19 and TRBJ1-6, is DGGITQSPKYLFRKEGQNVTLSCEQNLNHDAMYWYRQDPGQGLRLIYYSQIVNDFQKGDIAEGYSVSREKKESFPLTVTSAQKNPTAFYLCANLGQGHSPLHFGNGTRLTVT.

The chain carries TRBV7-9 and TRBJ1-4, with D maybe TRBD1 (5 bases). V was pared by 1 base and J by 14 bases, with 14 bases between. CDR3 length: 13 amino acids. Germline assignment: CDR1 SEHNR and CDR2 FQNEAQ (reference sequence). The CDR3 DNA reads as TGTGCCAGCAGCTTAGAAGGGGCCCTCACCCTGTTTTTT. Its translation is CASSLEGALTLFF.

The chain links TRBV29-1 to TRBJ2-7; TRBD1 matches 8 bases. There are 14 residues in the CDR3. V was pared by 6 bases and J by 7 bases, with 14 bases of the junction left unmatched. The germline CDR1 and CDR2 sequences are SQVTM and ANQGSEA. The CDR3 spells CSVATGTGIREQYF. In nucleotides, the CDR3 is TGCAGCGTGGCGACGGGGACAGGTATTAGGGAGCAGTACTTC.

A few counts support this clone. The V call is TRBV30, the J call TRBJ1-4, with D possibly matching TRBD1 (6 bases). The V and J ends lost 3 bases and 8 bases respectively, with 16 bases between them. The CDR3 runs 14 residues. In germline, CDR1 is GTSNPN, CDR2 SVGIG (reference sequence). CDR3 DNA: TGTGCCTGGAGCCCCGGAAAAGACAGGGAAAAACTGTTTTTT. Residues: CAWSPGKDREKLFF.

The chain employs TRBV4-3 and TRBJ2-3; D is uncertain. The CDR3 covers 14 residues. Per the germline V gene, CDR1 is LGHNA and CDR2 is YSLEER. Trimming shortened V by 0 bases and J by 1 base, and 5 bases separated the two germline ends. CDR3 DNA sequence: TGCGCCAGCAGCCAAGACGAGCGCACAGATACGCAGTATTTT. Protein sequence: CASSQDERTDTQYF.

The rearrangement joins TRBV5-1 to TRBJ2-3; perhaps TRBD1 as D (6 bases). Germline V gene sequence: CDR1 SGHRS, CDR2 YFSETQ. V dropped 4 bases and J dropped 3 bases, with 12 bases sitting between them. CDR3 size: 14 residues. CDR3: CASSRDRLTDTQYF. The CDR3 DNA reads as TGCGCCAGCAGCCGAGACAGGTTAACAGATACGCAGTATTTT.

The chain links TRBV15 to TRBJ1-3; D might be TRBD1 (5 bases). This CDR3 spans 14 amino acids. CDR1 and CDR2 from the germline V gene are LNHNV and YYDKDF (reference sequence). Trimming pared 2 bases from V and 3 bases from J, leaving 8 bases between. CDR3 region: CATSRQGFGNTIYF. In DNA, the CDR3 is TGTGCCACCAGCAGACAGGGTTTTGGAAACACCATATATTTT.

The rearrangement links TRBV19 to TRBJ2-7, with TRBD1 identical over 8 bases. Germline loops: CDR1 LNHDA, CDR2 SQIVND (reference sequence). Unmatched junction bases numbered 9, after V lost 5 bases and J lost 3 bases. The CDR3 spans 15 residues. This CDR3 is CASSPRQGLDYEQYF. In nucleotides, the CDR3 is TGTGCCAGTAGTCCGCGACAGGGGCTGGACTACGAGCAGTACTTC.

The chain employs TRBV9 and TRBJ2-1, with 7 bases that match TRBD2. With 0 bases clipped from V and 0 bases from J, the junction kept 0 bases outside the gene matches. Germline V CDR1 and CDR2: SGDLS, YYNGEE. The CDR3 length is 15 residues. In DNA form, the CDR3 reads TGTGCCAGCAGCGTAGGGGGGGGCTCCTACAATGAGCAGTTCTTC. It translates to CASSVGGGSYNEQFF. The variable domain in full, completed from reference TRBV9 and TRBJ2-1, reads DSGVTQTPKHLITATGQRVTLRCSPRSGDLSVYWYQQSLDQGLQFLIQYYNGEERAKGNILERFSAQQFPDLHSELNLSSLELGDSALYFCASSVGGGSYNEQFFGPGTRLTVL.

As regards this clone: Distinct nucleotide sequences in the sample also encode this CDR3. The chain is built from TRBV28 and TRBJ2-7; 7 positions agree with TRBD1. In germline, CDR1 is MDHEN, CDR2 SYDVKM. Unmatched junction bases numbered 10, after V lost 5 bases and J lost 3 bases. This CDR3 is 15 amino acids long. CDR3 sequence reads: CASSLPGQNVYEQYF. The CDR3 nucleotides are TGTGCCAGCAGTCTACCGGGACAGAACGTCTACGAGCAGTACTTC.

The V gene is TRBV6-1, the J gene TRBJ1-6; no definite D call. Trimming pared 0 bases from V and 7 bases from J, leaving 19 bases between. Per germline, CDR1 MNHNS and CDR2 SASEGT. This CDR3 contains 18 residues. DNA of the CDR3: TGTGCCAGCAGTGAAGCGCTCCCGGCGGGAAGGCAAAATTCACCCCTCCACTTT. As protein: CASSEALPAGRQNSPLHF.

A single count supports this clone. The rearrangement joins TRBV5-1 to TRBJ2-5; D not certain. The CDR3 consists of 14 residues. Trimming shortened V by 0 bases and J by 0 bases, and 6 bases separated the two germline ends. Germline lookup yields CDR1 SGHRS and CDR2 YFSETQ. CDR3 nucleotide sequence: TGCGCCAGCAGCTTGGCCGGTAACCAAGAGACCCAGTACTTC. Residues: CASSLAGNQETQYF.

The chain carries TRBV6-5 and TRBJ1-3; 8 bases agree with TRBD1. This CDR3 has 16 residues. Germline V gives CDR1 MNHEY, CDR2 SVGAGI. The V and J ends lost 0 bases and 4 bases, in that order; junction bases with no gene match: 5. The CDR3 loop is CASSYSRQGTGNTIYF. In DNA form, the CDR3 reads TGTGCCAGCAGTTACTCCCGACAGGGGACAGGAAACACCATATATTTT.